This T cell receptor (beta chain) was identified in a study of tumor-infiltrating lymphocytes in oesophageal squamous cell carcinoma. One entry per CDR3 protein results from TCRdb running MiXCR on the PCR reads. The sample has about 20,000 distinct CDR3 sequences; 40% are singletons. The CDR3 length is 14 residues. The V gene's germline CDR1 is SGHTA and CDR2 FQGNSA. Sequenced: blood. The receptor comes from a male donor with esophageal squamous cell carcinoma. The chain combines TRBV7-2 with TRBJ2-1; 7 bases are a match to TRBD2. The J call may be faulty, since TRBJ2-7 better matches the DNA end. CDR3 in DNA: TGTGCCAGCAGCCTGTCGACTAGCTCGTACGAGCAGTACTTC. Its translation: CASSLSTSSYEQYF.